One and the same sample provided the 27 T cell receptor beta chains below, sequenced in a study of blood T cell repertoires in COVID-19. The method was immunoSEQ multiplex PCR; TCRdb's version includes in-frame clones alone and lacks a portion of them. This table holds roughly 250,000 clones, roughly nine tenths found once. Sequenced sample: peripheral blood. The origin of the receptors is a woman in her thirties with COVID-19, enrolled during active disease.

This chain uses TRBV2 with TRBJ2-1, with 15 bases that match TRBD2. The CDR3 sequence is 15 residues long. V dropped 7 bases and J dropped 12; count of bases not matched to a gene: 10. Germline loops: CDR1 SNHLY, CDR2 FYNNEI. The CDR3 reads CASKKGTSGGNGQFF. The CDR3 coding sequence is TGTGCCAGCAAAAAGGGGACTAGCGGGGGGAACGGGCAGTTCTTC. The full variable domain, its missing parts supplied by reference TRBV2 and TRBJ2-1, is EPEVTQTPSHQVTQMGQEVILRCVPISNHLYFYWYRQILGQKVEFLVSFYNNEISEKSEIFDDQFSVERPDGSNFTLKIRSTKLEDSAMYFCASKKGTSGGNGQFFGPGTRLTVL.

V gene TRBV10-1 combines with J gene TRBJ1-2, with 9 bases identical to TRBD1. Germline-derived CDR1 and CDR2 are WNHNN and SYGVQD (reference sequence). The junction had 3 bases not matched to a gene; V was cut back by 6 bases and J by 7 bases. The length of the CDR3 is 12 residues. CDR3 sequence reads: CASRNRGPGYTF. CDR3 DNA: TGCGCCAGCAGGAACAGGGGGCCTGGCTACACCTTC.

The chain has TRBV7-8 and TRBJ1-2, with 7 bases identical to TRBD1. V trimming: 8 bases; J trimming: 3 bases; junction bases outside the gene matches: 0. From germline, CDR1 is SGHVS and CDR2 FQNEAQ. The CDR3 loop spans 11 amino acids. CDR3 in amino acids: CASGTDYGYTF. The DNA for the CDR3 is TGTGCCAGCGGGACAGACTATGGCTACACCTTC.

J is TRBJ2-4 and V is TRBV20-1; 8 bases line up with TRBD2. Germline CDR1 reads DFQATT; CDR2 reads SNEGSKA (reference sequence). With 3 bases clipped from V and 7 bases from J, the junction kept 5 bases outside the gene matches. CDR3 size: 13 residues. The CDR3 DNA follows: TGCAGTGCTAGTCGGGGGGGAGTGAACATTCAGTACTTC. It encodes CSASRGGVNIQYF.

This clone showed up just once. V and J are TRBV18 and TRBJ2-3, with 9 bases identical to TRBD1. The CDR3 contains 15 residues. V trimming: 4 bases; J trimming: 1 base; junction bases outside the gene matches: 3. Germline lookup yields CDR1 KGHSH and CDR2 LQKENI. The CDR3 bases are TGTGCCAGCTCACTTAGGACAGGGGGCACAGATACGCAGTATTTT. Protein: CASSLRTGGTDTQYF. The variable domain in full, completed from reference TRBV18 and TRBJ2-3, reads NAGVMQNPRHLVRRRGQEARLRCSPMKGHSHVYWYRQLPEEGLKFMVYLQKENIIDESGMPKERFSAEFPKEGPSILRIQQVVRGDSAAYFCASSLRTGGTDTQYFGPGTRLTVL.

CDR3 sequence reads: CASSPGDIDRNEQYF. CDR3 sequence (DNA): TGTGCCAGCAGTCCAGGGGACATCGATAGGAACGAGCAGTACTTC. The chain uses TRBV28 and TRBJ2-7; a weak D match, TRBD1 (6 bases). Germline V gene data show CDR1 as MDHEN and CDR2 as SYDVKM. Deletions cut 5 bases from V and 5 bases from J, with 19 bases between. The CDR3 extends over 15 amino acids.

In its sample, this clone was seen a few times. The V and J genes are TRBV6-6 and TRBJ1-2; perhaps TRBD1 as D (5 bases). Trimming cost V 2 bases and J 5 bases, with 15 bases left between them. Germline V gene data show CDR1 as MNHNY and CDR2 as SVGAGI (reference sequence). The CDR3 runs to 15 residues. The CDR3 bases are TGTGCCAGCAGTTACGACAGCCCAGACCCTTATGGCTACACCTTC. Protein sequence: CASSYDSPDPYGYTF.

This clone was seen a handful of times. This chain uses TRBV5-8 with TRBJ2-7; TRBD1 agrees at 8 bases. Germline V gene sequence: CDR1 SGHTS, CDR2 YDEGEE. V lost 4 bases, J lost 1 base, and 7 bases stayed unmatched. The CDR3 is made up of 15 amino acids. The CDR3 coding sequence is TGTGCCAGCAGCGCCGGACAGGGCCCGTCCTACGAGCAGTACTTC. Protein: CASSAGQGPSYEQYF.

V and J are TRBV28 and TRBJ1-6, with D hard to call. The ends were cut back, 5 bases at V and 9 bases at J, with 14 bases in the middle. The germline gives CDR1 MDHEN, CDR2 SYDVKM. This CDR3 contains 14 residues. CDR3 protein: CASSERVIGSPLHF. In DNA, the CDR3 is TGTGCCAGCAGTGAGAGGGTAATCGGTTCACCCCTCCACTTT. Full variable domain (missing parts from reference TRBV28 and TRBJ1-6): DVKVTQSSRYLVKRTGEKVFLECVQDMDHENMFWYRQDPGLGLRLIYFSYDVKMKEKGDIPEGYSVSREKKERFSLILESASTNQTSMYLCASSERVIGSPLHFGNGTRLTVT.

This chain connects TRBV4-2 to TRBJ1-3; possibly TRBD1 for D (6 bases). Germline V gives CDR1 LGHNA, CDR2 YNFKEQ. CDR3 length equals 17 residues. V was cut by 3 bases and J by 4 bases, with 19 bases left in between. The CDR3 reads CASSQGPSGGRGNTIYF. CDR3 DNA: TGTGCCAGCAGCCAGGGGCCGAGCGGGGGGCGAGGAAACACCATATATTTT.

This clone was seen many times. The chain combines TRBV12-5 with TRBJ2-3; TRBD2 matches at 8 bases. The CDR3 length is 17 residues. From germline, CDR1 is LGHNT and CDR2 FRNRAP. V shed 4 bases, J shed 0 bases, and the junction held 9 bases outside the gene matches. CDR3: CASGSGGGPTSTDTQYF. The CDR3 DNA follows: TGTGCTAGTGGTTCGGGCGGGGGGCCTACTAGCACAGATACGCAGTATTTT.

The chain combines TRBV7-9 with TRBJ2-3; TRBD2 matches 14 bases. Germline CDR1 SEHNR, CDR2 FQNEAQ (reference sequence). J gave up 3 bases and V 5 bases, and 10 bases lay outside the gene matches. This CDR3 has 18 residues. The CDR3: CASSPKRLAGGPTDTQYF. The CDR3 DNA reads as TGTGCCAGCAGCCCGAAACGACTAGCGGGGGGGCCTACAGATACGCAGTATTTT.

V usage is TRBV6-5 and J usage is TRBJ2-5; 10 positions agree with TRBD2. V lost 5 bases to trimming and J lost 2 bases; unmatched junction nucleotides: 5. The germline V gene encodes CDR1 MNHEY and CDR2 SVGAGI. The CDR3 is 15 amino acids. In DNA form, the CDR3 reads TGTGCCAGCAGTCGGACTAGCGGCCCTCAAGAGACCCAGTACTTC. Translating gives CASSRTSGPQETQYF.

The rearrangement links TRBV2 to TRBJ1-2, with TRBD1 as a possible D gene (5 bases). Germline-derived CDR1 and CDR2 are SNHLY and FYNNEI. Trimming removed 2 bases from V and 3 bases from J, with 10 bases in between. There are 14 residues in the CDR3. The CDR3 sequence: CASSERQGYYGYTF. In DNA form, the CDR3 reads TGTGCCAGCAGTGAAAGGCAGGGATACTATGGCTACACCTTC.

This clone was recorded a few times. The chain employs TRBV10-3 and TRBJ1-5; TRBD1 might be the D (5 bases). Germline V CDR1 and CDR2: ENHRY, SYGVKD. V lost 0 bases and J lost 0, with 12 bases in between. The CDR3 is 17 residues long. Here the CDR3 reads CAISESWGLNSNQPQHF. The CDR3 DNA is TGTGCCATCAGTGAGTCGTGGGGACTGAATAGCAATCAGCCCCAGCATTTT.

The chain couples TRBV11-3 to TRBJ2-7; the match to TRBD1 covers 10 bases. This CDR3 spans 16 amino acids. CDR1 SGHNT and CDR2 YENEEA come from the germline V gene. The J segment lost 1 base and the V segment lost 5 bases, leaving 8 bases of the junction unmatched. The CDR3 spells CASSPGQGSGSYEQYF. The CDR3 nucleotides read TGTGCCAGCAGCCCGGGACAGGGGTCCGGTTCCTACGAGCAGTACTTC.

V and J are TRBV10-1 and TRBJ2-5; 11 positions agree with TRBD2. Germline CDR1 WNHNN, CDR2 SYGVQD (reference sequence). This CDR3 is built from 15 residues. V dropped 4 bases and J dropped 7; count of bases not matched to a gene: 8. The chain's CDR3 is CASSAGLAVLGTQYF. CDR3 bases: TGCGCCAGCAGTGCGGGACTAGCGGTCCTCGGGACCCAGTACTTC.

The chain carries TRBV5-1 and TRBJ1-1; weak D call: TRBD1 (6 bases). The CDR3 runs 14 residues. The ends were cut back, 4 bases at V and 1 base at J, with 11 bases in the middle. Per the germline V gene, CDR1 is SGHRS and CDR2 is YFSETQ. The CDR3 spells CASSITGPNTEAFF. The CDR3 DNA is TGCGCCAGCAGCATTACAGGGCCGAACACTGAAGCTTTCTTT. The full variable domain, rest sourced from reference TRBV5-1 and TRBJ1-1, is KAGVTQTPRYLIKTRGQQVTLSCSPISGHRSVSWYQQTPGQGLQFLFEYFSETQRNKGNFPGRFSGRQFSNSRSEMNVSTLELGDSALYLCASSITGPNTEAFFGQGTRLTVV.

This clone was seen only once. DNA for the CDR3: TGTGCCAGTAGTAGTGCTAGCGGGGGGGACGATACGCAGTATTTT. This translates into CASSSASGGDDTQYF. The chain couples TRBV19 to TRBJ2-3; 12 bases map to TRBD2. Per the germline V gene, CDR1 is LNHDA and CDR2 is SQIVND (reference sequence). Trimming took 4 bases from V and 6 from J; bases not matched to a gene: 5. There are 15 residues in the CDR3.

The chain uses TRBV7-9 and TRBJ2-4; 12 bases are shared with TRBD1. Germline CDR1 reads SEHNR; CDR2 reads FQNEAQ (reference sequence). The CDR3 is 16 amino acids. Trimming removed 5 bases from V and 6 bases from J; junction bases left unmatched: 8. This chain's CDR3 is CASSIRDRGRGNIQYF. CDR3 nucleotides: TGTGCCAGCAGCATCCGGGACAGGGGGCGGGGAAACATTCAGTACTTC.

This clone was detected only a few times. V is TRBV12-3 or TRBV12-4 and J is TRBJ2-5; a possible D gene is TRBD1 (5 bases). V gave up 2 bases and J gave up 9 bases, with 13 bases separating them. The CDR3 length is 13 residues. CDR3 protein: CASSLHQGSAQYF. CDR3 nucleotides: TGTGCCAGCAGTTTACATCAGGGTTCGGCCCAGTACTTC.

The rearrangement joins TRBV4-1 to TRBJ2-2; the D gene is possibly TRBD2 (6 bases). Trimming stripped 2 bases from V and 2 bases from J, with 9 bases between. The CDR3 is made up of 15 amino acids. Germline V lookup: CDR1 MGHRA, CDR2 YSYEKL. The CDR3 spells CASSQRGSNTGELFF. The CDR3 DNA reads as TGCGCCAGCAGCCAACGGGGGTCAAACACCGGGGAGCTGTTTTTT.

The V call is TRBV29-1, the J call TRBJ1-1, with D maybe TRBD1 (5 bases). From germline, CDR1 is SQVTM and CDR2 ANQGSEA. This CDR3 contains 13 residues. The germline V and J ends were trimmed by 3 bases and 1 base, with 9 bases remaining between them. The CDR3 loop is CSVEPQGNTEAFF. The CDR3 DNA is TGCAGCGTTGAGCCGCAGGGGAACACTGAAGCTTTCTTT.

This clone was recorded only once. The gene calls are TRBV10-3 and TRBJ2-5; 10 positions match TRBD2. The CDR3 totals 14 residues. In germline, CDR1 is ENHRY, CDR2 SYGVKD. The V and J ends lost 4 bases and 7 bases, in that order; junction bases with no gene match: 6. The chain's CDR3 is CAISGGLAVGTQYF. CDR3 coding DNA: TGTGCCATCAGTGGTGGACTAGCGGTCGGGACCCAGTACTTC.

This chain links TRBV2 with TRBJ2-2; a possible D gene is TRBD1 (6 bases). V gave up 10 bases and J gave up 1 base, with 13 bases separating them. Germline V gives CDR1 SNHLY, CDR2 FYNNEI. The CDR3 length is 14 residues. CDR3 coding DNA: TGTGCCACTCAAGAACAGGGGAACACCGGGGAGCTGTTTTTT. Translating it yields CATQEQGNTGELFF.

The rearrangement uses TRBV6-5 and TRBJ2-1; 9 positions match TRBD2. Germline V gene sequence: CDR1 MNHEY, CDR2 SVGAGI. Trimming removed 7 bases from V and 4 bases from J; junction bases left unmatched: 8. CDR3 length: 15 amino acids. For the CDR3, the DNA is TGTGCCAGCATTCTGACTAGCGGAAATTACAATGAGCAGTTCTTC. Protein sequence: CASILTSGNYNEQFF.

The DNA for the CDR3 is TGTGCCTGGAGTGAGGGAGTGGCTTTCTATGGCTACACCTTC. Translating it yields CAWSEGVAFYGYTF. The chain has TRBV30 and TRBJ1-2, with D unclear. This CDR3 has 14 amino acids. V was pared by 1 base and J by 4 bases, with 13 bases between. Germline V CDR1 and CDR2: GTSNPN, SVGIG (reference sequence).